This is a list of T cell receptor beta chains from one sample in a study of CD8 T cells in Susac syndrome. TCRdb used MiXCR to reprocess the immunoSEQ multiplex PCR reads, holding one entry per CDR3 protein. The table shows 120,000 to 150,000 distinct CDR3 sequences, with 95% occurring only once. Material for sequencing was CD4+ T cells from PBMCs. The source of these receptors is a human donor with Susac syndrome. CDR3s include the opening cysteine and the closing phenylalanine or tryptophan. D genes are given only for firm matches.

NA	TRBV19	TRBJ1-5	CATKGTYSNQPQHF	TGTGCCACCAAGGGGACTTATAGCAATCAGCCCCAGCATTTT
NA	TRBV15	TRBJ1-1	CATSRGRDTEAFF	TGTGCCACCAGCAGAGGACGGGACACTGAAGCTTTCTTT
TRBD2	TRBV7-6	TRBJ2-7	CASSLGVAGGGEQYF	TGTGCCAGCAGCTTAGGGGTAGCGGGAGGCGGGGAGCAGTACTTC
NA	TRBV7-9	TRBJ1-5	CASSGPGIFQPQHF	TGTGCCAGCAGTGGTCCGGGGATTTTCCAGCCCCAGCATTTT
NA	TRBV5-1	TRBJ2-7	CASSDVAYEQYF	TGCGCCAGCAGCGACGTCGCCTACGAGCAGTACTTC
NA	TRBV9	TRBJ2-2	CASSPTVTTGELFF	TGTGCCAGCAGTCCCACCGTCACCACCGGGGAGCTGTTTTTT
TRBD2	TRBV20-1	TRBJ2-3	CSAKRDSSTDTQYF	TGCAGTGCAAAGCGGGATTCTAGCACAGATACGCAGTATTTT
TRBD1	TRBV10-2	TRBJ1-5	CASSEPRGPMKPQHF	TGCGCCAGCAGTGAGCCCAGGGGGCCAATGAAGCCCCAGCATTTT
NA	TRBV28	TRBJ1-2	CASSLGFDGYTF	TGTGCCAGCAGTTTGGGGTTCGATGGCTACACCTTC
NA	TRBV4-1	TRBJ2-6	CASSQPGGAGANVLTF	TGCGCCAGCAGCCAACCGGGTGGGGCTGGGGCCAACGTCCTGACTTTC
TRBD1	TRBV4-1	TRBJ2-5	CASSLTGARETQYF	TGCGCCAGCAGCCTGACAGGGGCCCGAGAGACCCAGTACTTC
NA	TRBV7-8	TRBJ2-5	CASSVGSSAAQETQYF	TGTGCCAGCAGCGTAGGTAGCTCGGCGGCCCAAGAGACCCAGTACTTC
TRBD1	TRBV5-1	TRBJ1-5	CASSSGGFGQPQHF	TGCGCCAGCAGCTCAGGGGGCTTTGGTCAGCCCCAGCATTTT
NA	TRBV20-1	TRBJ1-5	CSASRGVQPQHF	TGCAGTGCTAGTCGGGGGGTCCAGCCCCAGCATTTT
NA	TRBV5-1	TRBJ2-7	CASSLPHNEQYF	TGCGCCAGCAGTTTGCCACACAACGAGCAGTACTTC
NA	TRBV29-1	TRBJ1-2	CSVDATVGDGYTF	TGCAGCGTGGATGCGACCGTTGGGGATGGCTACACCTTC